This T cell receptor (beta chain) was captured by sequencing in a study of T cell changes during pregnancy in multiple sclerosis. Germline V CDR1 and CDR2: MGHDK, SYGVNS. This CDR3 region has 15 residues. V was trimmed by 1 base and J by 7 bases, leaving 14 bases between them. The data were produced by immunoSEQ multiplex PCR, yet TCRdb's version contains in-frame clones alone and is incomplete. Among tens of thousands of clones listed, about 87% were seen once. V usage is TRBV25-1 and J usage is TRBJ1-5; D is perhaps TRBD1 (6 bases). Sequencing used peripheral blood, obtained in the first trimester of pregnancy. The clonotype comes from a female donor in good health, enrolled as a control in a pregnancy study. The CDR3 sequence is CASSESRAGDQPQHF. CDR3 sequence (DNA): TGTGCCAGCAGTGAATCAAGGGCAGGGGACCAGCCCCAGCATTTT.